This entry describes one T cell receptor (beta chain). Its antigen is unknown. J was trimmed by 8 bases and V by 4 bases; bases with no gene match: 11. Germline lookup yields CDR1 KGHSH and CDR2 LQKENI. This CDR3 spans 15 amino acids. Regions amplified from RNA transcripts were the TCR beta CDR3 regions. Carried out on the TCR CDR3, a first-round RT-PCR used the HTBI primer set. TCRdb redid the calling of the multiplex PCR reads with MiXCR, one entry per CDR3 protein. This sample has 300,000 or so distinct CDR3 sequences, with approximately 18% found just once. The sample originates from a study of T cells in Graves' hyperthyroidism and ophthalmopathy. General study results and limits: A median around 6.8 months before onset, the model predicted ophthalmopathy.

The specimen was blood. This TCR derives from a woman aged 45-60 years with Graves' hyperthyroidism. The genes are TRBV18 and TRBJ1-3; 7 bases fit TRBD1. CDR3 sequence: CASSLPRGIGDTIYF. The CDR3 region has the DNA TGTGCCAGCTCACTCCCCAGGGGGATCGGCGACACCATATATTTT.